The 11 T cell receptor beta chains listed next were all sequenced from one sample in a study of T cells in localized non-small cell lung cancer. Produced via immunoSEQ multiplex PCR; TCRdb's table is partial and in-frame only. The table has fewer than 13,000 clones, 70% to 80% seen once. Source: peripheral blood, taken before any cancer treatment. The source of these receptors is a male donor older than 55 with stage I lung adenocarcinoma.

The CDR3 DNA reads as TGTGCCAGCACTAACCCTGGGGAGACCCAGTACTTC. Translating it yields CASTNPGETQYF. The rearrangement joins TRBV5-4 to TRBJ2-5; D ambiguous. The germline V and J ends were trimmed by 6 bases and 5 bases, with 11 bases remaining between them. There are 12 residues in the CDR3. Germline values: CDR1 SGHNT, CDR2 YYREEE (reference sequence).

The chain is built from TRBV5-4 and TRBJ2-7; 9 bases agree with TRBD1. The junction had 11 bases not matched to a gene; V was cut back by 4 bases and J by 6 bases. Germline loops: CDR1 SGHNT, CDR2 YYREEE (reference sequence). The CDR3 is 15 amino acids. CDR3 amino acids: CASSPTGGVNSEQYF. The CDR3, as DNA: TGTGCCAGCAGCCCCACAGGGGGCGTAAATTCCGAGCAGTACTTC.

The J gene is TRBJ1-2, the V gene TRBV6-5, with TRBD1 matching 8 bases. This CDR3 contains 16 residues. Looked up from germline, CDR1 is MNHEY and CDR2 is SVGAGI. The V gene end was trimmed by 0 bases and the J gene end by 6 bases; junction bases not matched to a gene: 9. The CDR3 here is CASSYSPTGQGDGYTF. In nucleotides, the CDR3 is TGTGCCAGCAGTTACTCCCCTACCGGACAGGGCGATGGCTACACCTTC.

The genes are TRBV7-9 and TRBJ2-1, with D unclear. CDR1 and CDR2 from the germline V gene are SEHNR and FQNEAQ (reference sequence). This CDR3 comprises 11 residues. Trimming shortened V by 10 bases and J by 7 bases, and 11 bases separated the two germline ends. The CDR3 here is CAIPLVNEQFF. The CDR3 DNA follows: TGTGCCATCCCCCTGGTGAATGAGCAGTTCTTC.

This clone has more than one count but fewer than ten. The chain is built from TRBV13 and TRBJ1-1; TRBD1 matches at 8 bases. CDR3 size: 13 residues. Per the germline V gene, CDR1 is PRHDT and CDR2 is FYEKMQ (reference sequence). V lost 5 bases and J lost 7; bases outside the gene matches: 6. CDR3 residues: CASSLRTGSEAFF. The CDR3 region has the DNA TGTGCCAGCAGCCTAAGGACAGGGAGTGAAGCTTTCTTT.

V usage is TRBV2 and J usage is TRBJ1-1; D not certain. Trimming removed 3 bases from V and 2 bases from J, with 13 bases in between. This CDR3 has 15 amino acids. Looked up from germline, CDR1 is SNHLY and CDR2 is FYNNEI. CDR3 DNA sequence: TGTGCCAGCAGTGATCTTGGTAGCGTTAACACTGAAGCTTTCTTT. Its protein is CASSDLGSVNTEAFF.

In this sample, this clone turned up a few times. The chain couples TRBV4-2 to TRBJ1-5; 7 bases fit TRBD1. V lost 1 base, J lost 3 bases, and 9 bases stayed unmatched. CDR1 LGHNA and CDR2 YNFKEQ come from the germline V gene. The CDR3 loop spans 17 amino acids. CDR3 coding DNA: TGTGCCAGCAGCCAAGCAGTAGGGGACAGAAACAATCAGCCCCAGCATTTT. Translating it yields CASSQAVGDRNNQPQHF.

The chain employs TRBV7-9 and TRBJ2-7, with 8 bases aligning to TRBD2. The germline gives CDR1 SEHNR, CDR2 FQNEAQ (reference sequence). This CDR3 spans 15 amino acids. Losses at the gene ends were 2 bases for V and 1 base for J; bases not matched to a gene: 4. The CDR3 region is CASSLPASGSYEQYF. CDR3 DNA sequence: TGTGCCAGCAGCTTACCGGCTAGCGGGTCCTACGAGCAGTACTTC.

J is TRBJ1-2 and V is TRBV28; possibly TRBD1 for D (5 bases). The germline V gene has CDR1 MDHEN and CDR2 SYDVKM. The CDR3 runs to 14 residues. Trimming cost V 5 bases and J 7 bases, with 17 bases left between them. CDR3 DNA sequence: TGTGCCAGCAGTCTGCCCCGCAGGGTGGGTGGCTACACCTTC. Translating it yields CASSLPRRVGGYTF.

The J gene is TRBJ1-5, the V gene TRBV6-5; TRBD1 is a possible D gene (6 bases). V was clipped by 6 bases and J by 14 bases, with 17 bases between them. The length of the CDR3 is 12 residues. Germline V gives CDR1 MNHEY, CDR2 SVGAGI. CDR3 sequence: CASRDRQDVEHF. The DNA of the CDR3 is TGTGCCAGCAGAGACCGACAGGACGTCGAGCATTTT.

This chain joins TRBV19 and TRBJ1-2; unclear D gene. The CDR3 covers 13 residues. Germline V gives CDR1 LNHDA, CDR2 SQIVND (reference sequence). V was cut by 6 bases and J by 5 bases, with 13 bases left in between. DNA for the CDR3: TGTGCCAGTAGCCCGCTTGGCTTTTATGGCTACACCTTC. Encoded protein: CASSPLGFYGYTF. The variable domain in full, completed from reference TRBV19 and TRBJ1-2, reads DGGITQSPKYLFRKEGQNVTLSCEQNLNHDAMYWYRQDPGQGLRLIYYSQIVNDFQKGDIAEGYSVSREKKESFPLTVTSAQKNPTAFYLCASSPLGFYGYTFGSGTRLTVV.